These 17 T cell receptor beta chains came from one sample sequenced in a study of blood T cell repertoires in COVID-19. TCRdb's table, derived via immunoSEQ multiplex PCR, lists solely in-frame clones and lacks some. The sample includes 150,000 to 200,000 clones, 89% of them seen just once. Sequencing used peripheral blood. Every receptor here comes from a man aged 18 to 30 who had recovered from COVID-19.

The CDR3 reads CASSPTGGPKAKNIQYF. CDR3 in DNA: TGTGCCAGCAGCCCAACGGGAGGGCCGAAAGCCAAAAACATTCAGTACTTC. The genes are TRBV3-1 (or the pseudogene TRBV3-2) and TRBJ2-4; the match to TRBD2 covers 8 bases. Germline values: CDR1 LGHDT, CDR2 YNNKEL (reference sequence). V gave up 4 bases and J gave up 0 bases; unmatched junction bases: 8. The length of the CDR3 is 17 residues.

V is TRBV2 and J is TRBJ2-6; D may be TRBD1 (5 bases). Germline assignment: CDR1 SNHLY and CDR2 FYNNEI. CDR3 length: 15 residues. Trimming cost V 7 bases and J 2 bases, with 12 bases left between them. The DNA for the CDR3 is TGTGCCAGCAACAAGGGGCAGACTGGGGCCAACGTCCTGACTTTC. Protein sequence: CASNKGQTGANVLTF.

The rearrangement links TRBV27 to TRBJ2-2; no clear D. This CDR3 contains 17 residues. Germline V gene sequence: CDR1 MNHEY, CDR2 SMNVEV (reference sequence). Trimming removed 4 bases at V and 7 bases at J, with 22 bases between. CDR3 residues: CASSYYRRGVEDGELFF. The CDR3 DNA follows: TGTGCCAGCAGTTATTACCGAAGAGGAGTCGAGGACGGGGAGCTGTTTTTT.

This clone appeared a single time. V is TRBV19 and J is TRBJ1-3, with TRBD1 matching over 9 bases. Germline loops: CDR1 LNHDA, CDR2 SQIVND (reference sequence). The trim removed 10 bases at V and 1 base at J, leaving 11 bases unmatched. The CDR3 runs to 16 residues. The CDR3 region is CATAARDRASGNTIYF. DNA of the CDR3: TGTGCCACCGCGGCCCGGGACAGGGCTTCTGGAAACACCATATATTTT.

The sample holds one count of this clone. This chain links TRBV13 with TRBJ2-1, with 9 positions matching TRBD2. Germline loops: CDR1 PRHDT, CDR2 FYEKMQ (reference sequence). The V segment lost 5 bases and the J segment 4 bases; nucleotides outside the gene matches: 9. The CDR3 totals 16 residues. CDR3 amino acids: CASSPSPGLAYNEQFF. The DNA for the CDR3 is TGTGCCAGCAGCCCTTCCCCGGGACTAGCTTACAATGAGCAGTTCTTC.

This chain links TRBV7-2 with TRBJ2-1; 7 nucleotides match TRBD1. The ends lost 5 bases at V and 2 bases at J; junction bases unmatched: 9. Germline values: CDR1 SGHTA, CDR2 FQGNSA. The CDR3 loop spans 16 amino acids. The CDR3 nucleotides are TGTGCCAGCAGCGCAGAATCCGGGACAGCCTACAATGAGCAGTTCTTC. Translation: CASSAESGTAYNEQFF.

As concerns this clone: One end of the junction varies from germline; a read error may be responsible. This rearrangement joins TRBV4-2 to TRBJ1-3, with 8 bases that match TRBD1. The CDR3 contains 14 residues. Germline assignment: CDR1 LGHNA and CDR2 YNFKEQ. Here the CDR3 DNA reads TGTGCCAGCACCCAACAGGGGGCTGGAAACACCATATATTTT. Its protein is CASTQQGAGNTIYF.

This CDR3 reads CAISANGEVAFF. DNA of the CDR3: TGTGCCATCAGTGCGAACGGTGAAGTGGCTTTCTTT. The rearrangement uses TRBV10-3 and TRBJ1-1; no reliable D call. Germline V gene data show CDR1 as ENHRY and CDR2 as SYGVKD. V shed 4 bases and J shed 11 bases, with 14 bases lying between them. The CDR3 is 12 amino acids.

The rearrangement uses TRBV5-1 and TRBJ2-7; 11 bases fit TRBD2. Germline CDR1 SGHRS, CDR2 YFSETQ. The CDR3 extends over 16 amino acids. J was trimmed by 2 bases and V by 4 bases; bases with no gene match: 8. The CDR3 DNA is TGCGCCAGCAGCCCCGGACTAGCGGGCTTCACCTACGAGCAGTACTTC. Encoded protein: CASSPGLAGFTYEQYF.

The chain combines TRBV11-2 with TRBJ2-2, with D perhaps TRBD2 (7 bases). In germline, CDR1 is SGHAT, CDR2 FQNNGV. CDR3 size: 19 residues. With 5 bases removed from V and 4 bases from J, the gap between germline ends came to 26 bases. Here the CDR3 DNA reads TGTGCCAGCAGCGGGGGCAGTTGGAGGGAGGGCCGTCGCACCGGGGAGCTGTTTTTT. Its protein product is CASSGGSWREGRRTGELFF.

The gene calls are TRBV19 and TRBJ2-7, with 9 nucleotides matching TRBD1. The trim removed 7 bases at V and 4 bases at J, leaving 5 bases unmatched. Germline-derived CDR1 and CDR2 are LNHDA and SQIVND (reference sequence). This CDR3 region has 13 residues. CDR3 sequence (DNA): TGTGCCAGTACCACCGGACAGGGGTACGAGCAGTACTTC. Its translation: CASTTGQGYEQYF. The full variable domain, in which reference TRBV19 and TRBJ2-7 provide the parts outside the CDR3, is DGGITQSPKYLFRKEGQNVTLSCEQNLNHDAMYWYRQDPGQGLRLIYYSQIVNDFQKGDIAEGYSVSREKKESFPLTVTSAQKNPTAFYLCASTTGQGYEQYFGPGTRLTVT.

The chain links TRBV7-2 to TRBJ2-2, with a tentative D call TRBD2 (7 bases). The V end lost 5 bases, the J end lost 2 bases, and 18 bases lay between the germline ends. The germline CDR1 and CDR2 sequences are SGHTA and FQGNSA. The CDR3 runs to 17 residues. The CDR3 reads CASSPSGGGSNTGELFF. DNA for the CDR3: TGTGCCAGCAGCCCGTCCGGGGGCGGGAGTAACACCGGGGAGCTGTTTTTT.

The chain couples TRBV5-4 to TRBJ2-1, with D tentatively TRBD2 (6 bases). CDR3 length: 14 amino acids. With 8 bases removed from V and 0 bases from J, the gap between germline ends came to 12 bases. Germline loops: CDR1 SGHNT, CDR2 YYREEE (reference sequence). The CDR3 sequence is CASGDGSSYNEQFF. The CDR3 DNA is TGTGCCAGTGGGGACGGGAGCTCCTACAATGAGCAGTTCTTC.

The rearrangement links TRBV4-3 to TRBJ2-7; D unresolved. This CDR3 has 14 amino acids. Germline lookup yields CDR1 LGHNA and CDR2 YSLEER. Deletions cut 0 bases from V and 1 base from J, with 7 bases between. The CDR3 DNA is TGCGCCAGCAGCCAAGATTCCGGTTCCTACGAGCAGTACTTC. Translated: CASSQDSGSYEQYF.

The gene calls are TRBV12-3 or TRBV12-4 and TRBJ1-6; unclear D gene. Trimming took 6 bases from V and 11 from J, leaving 11 bases between them. The CDR3 has 12 amino acids. The CDR3 here is CASSFTIPPLHF. CDR3 coding DNA: TGTGCCAGCAGCTTTACTATTCCACCCCTCCACTTT.

The chain recombines TRBV7-9 with TRBJ1-1, with TRBD1 identical over 7 bases. With 5 bases clipped from V and 4 bases from J, the junction kept 7 bases outside the gene matches. The CDR3 spans 14 residues. Germline CDR1 SEHNR, CDR2 FQNEAQ (reference sequence). The CDR3: CASSAQQGSTEAFF. DNA for the CDR3: TGTGCCAGCAGCGCCCAACAGGGGAGCACTGAAGCTTTCTTT.

This clone came up once. The gene calls are TRBV6-6 and TRBJ1-1; D might be TRBD1 (6 bases). Germline CDR1 and CDR2: MNHNY and SVGAGI (reference sequence). The ends were cut back, 8 bases at V and 11 bases at J, with 24 bases in the middle. The length of the CDR3 is 14 residues. CDR3 amino acids: CASRNQMGARRAFF. CDR3 bases: TGTGCCAGCCGGAATCAAATGGGGGCGCGTCGGGCTTTCTTT.